The entry that follows covers one T cell receptor beta chain sequence. The source of the sample is a study of blood T cell repertoires in COVID-19. The CDR3 consists of 14 residues. The V gene end was trimmed by 4 bases and the J gene end by 3 bases; junction bases not matched to a gene: 3. Germline-derived CDR1 and CDR2 are MNHEY and SMNVEV (reference sequence). Repertoires were generated with immunoSEQ multiplex PCR, while TCRdb's copy carries only in-frame clones and drops some. The sample comprises more than 250,000 clones, 75% to 90% of which are singletons, and about 1.9% rests with the top ten.

Sample: peripheral blood. J is TRBJ1-5 and V is TRBV27; 7 nucleotides agree with TRBD1. The TCR comes from a woman aged 30 to 39 who had recovered from COVID-19. In DNA, the CDR3 is TGTGCCAGCAGTTACAGGGGCCCCAATCAGCCCCAGCATTTT. This codes for CASSYRGPNQPQHF.